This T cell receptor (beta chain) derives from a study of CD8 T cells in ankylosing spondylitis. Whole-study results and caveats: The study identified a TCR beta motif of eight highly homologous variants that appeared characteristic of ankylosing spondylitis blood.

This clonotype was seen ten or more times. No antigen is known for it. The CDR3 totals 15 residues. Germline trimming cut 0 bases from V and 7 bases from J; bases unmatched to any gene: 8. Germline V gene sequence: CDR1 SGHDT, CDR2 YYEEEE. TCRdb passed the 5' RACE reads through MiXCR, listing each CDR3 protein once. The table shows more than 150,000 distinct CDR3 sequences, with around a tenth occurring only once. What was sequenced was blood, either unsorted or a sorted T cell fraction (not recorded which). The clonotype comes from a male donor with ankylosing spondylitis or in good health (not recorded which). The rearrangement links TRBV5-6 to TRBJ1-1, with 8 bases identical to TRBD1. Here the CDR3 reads CASSLGSRGLGEAFF. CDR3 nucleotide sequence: TGTGCCAGCAGCTTGGGAAGCAGGGGGCTTGGTGAAGCTTTCTTT.